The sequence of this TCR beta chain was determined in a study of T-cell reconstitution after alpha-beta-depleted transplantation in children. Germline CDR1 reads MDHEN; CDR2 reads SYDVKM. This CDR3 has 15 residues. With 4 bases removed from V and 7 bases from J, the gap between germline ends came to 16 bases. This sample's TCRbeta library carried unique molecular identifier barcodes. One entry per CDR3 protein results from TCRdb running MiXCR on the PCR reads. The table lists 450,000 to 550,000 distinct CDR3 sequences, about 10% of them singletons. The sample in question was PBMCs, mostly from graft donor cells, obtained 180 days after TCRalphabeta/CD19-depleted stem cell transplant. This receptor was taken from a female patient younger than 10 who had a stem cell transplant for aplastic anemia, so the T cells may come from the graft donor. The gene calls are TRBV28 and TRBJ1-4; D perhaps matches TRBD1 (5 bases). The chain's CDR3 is CASSSHAGTSEKLFF. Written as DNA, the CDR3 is TGTGCCAGCAGTTCTCACGCCGGGACGAGTGAAAAACTGTTTTTT.